This TCR beta chain was retrieved from a study of blood T cell repertoires in COVID-19. The overall study: The origin of the acute and convalescent COVID-19 samples was the United States, Italy and Spain. T cells, B-cell-depleted T cells, or PBMCs supplied cDNA or gDNA.

How the authors handled the data: Estimation of nucleated cell counts was performed using reference gene primer amplification. This table comes from immunoSEQ multiplex PCR, and its TCRdb copy is limited to in-frame clones, with some not included. V, J and clone size were drawn from that table, and D and trimming were deduced from the DNA. The sample lists about 210,000 clones, about 91% seen once, with about 5% in the top ten. From germline, CDR1 is MNHEY and CDR2 SMNVEV (reference sequence). The V gene lost 1 base and the J gene lost 5 bases, with 11 bases spanning the gap. This CDR3 spans 15 amino acids.

The sample comprised peripheral blood. The V and J genes are TRBV27 and TRBJ1-4, with D perhaps TRBD1 (5 bases). The clonotype was recovered from a woman aged 35 to 49 with acute or convalescent COVID-19. CDR3 amino acids: CASSLLPTANEKLFF. In nucleotides, the CDR3 is TGTGCCAGCAGTTTATTGCCGACAGCAAATGAAAAACTGTTTTTT.